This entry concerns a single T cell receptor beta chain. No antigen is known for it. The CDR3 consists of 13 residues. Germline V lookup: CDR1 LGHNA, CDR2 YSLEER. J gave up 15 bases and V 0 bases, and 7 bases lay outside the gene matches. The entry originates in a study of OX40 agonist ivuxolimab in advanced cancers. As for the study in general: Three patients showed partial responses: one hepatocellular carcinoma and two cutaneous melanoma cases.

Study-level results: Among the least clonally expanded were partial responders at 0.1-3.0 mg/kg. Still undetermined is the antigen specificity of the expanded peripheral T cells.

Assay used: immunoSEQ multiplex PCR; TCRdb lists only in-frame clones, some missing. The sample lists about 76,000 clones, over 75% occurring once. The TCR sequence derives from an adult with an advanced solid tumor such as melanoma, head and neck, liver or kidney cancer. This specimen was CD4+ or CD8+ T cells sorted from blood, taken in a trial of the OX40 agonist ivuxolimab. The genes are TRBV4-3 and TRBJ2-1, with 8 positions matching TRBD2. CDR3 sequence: CASSQDFGGARFF. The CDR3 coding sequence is TGCGCCAGCAGCCAAGACTTCGGGGGGGCCAGGTTCTTC.